These T cell receptor beta chains were read from a single sample in a study of T cell repertoires in cytomegalovirus infection. In TCRdb, the reads were re-called with MiXCR into one record per CDR3 protein. The sample yields approximately 76,000 distinct CDR3 sequences, approximately 39% seen once. Antigens for these TCRs are unknown. This sample comprised CD8+ T cells from cultured PBMCs, obtained from culture after CMV antigen stimulation. The receptors here all came from a human donor in good health (CMV status not recorded). Some clones in this sample may be carry-over from other donors' samples. The conserved cysteine and the conserved F or W are not part of the CDR3 here.

CDR3	J	V
ASSLLGGDHEQF	TRBJ2-1	TRBV27
ASSLDGPPSYEQY	TRBJ2-7	TRBV28
ASGHRGPAEAF	TRBJ1-1	TRBV28
ASSIDATGYLQPQH	TRBJ1-5	TRBV19
ASSLVGQGTF	TRBJ1-1	TRBV5-6
ASSSPGGGERGDTQY	TRBJ2-3	TRBV12-3/TRBV12-4
ASSLDGFPGGNEQF	TRBJ2-1	TRBV11-2
ASSSFPGSNTGELF	TRBJ2-2	TRBV12-3/TRBV12-4
ASSLTRLAGGRGEQF	TRBJ2-1	TRBV7-6
ASSLGSYNEQF	TRBJ2-1	TRBV19
ASSQDPPGSSPYGFT	TRBJ1-2	TRBV4-1
ASSAIQGVNIQY	TRBJ2-4	TRBV28
ASSEAEPLGGELF	TRBJ2-2	TRBV6-1
ASSQTGSDPEAF	TRBJ1-1	TRBV14
ASRETPLGQETQY	TRBJ2-5	TRBV7-6